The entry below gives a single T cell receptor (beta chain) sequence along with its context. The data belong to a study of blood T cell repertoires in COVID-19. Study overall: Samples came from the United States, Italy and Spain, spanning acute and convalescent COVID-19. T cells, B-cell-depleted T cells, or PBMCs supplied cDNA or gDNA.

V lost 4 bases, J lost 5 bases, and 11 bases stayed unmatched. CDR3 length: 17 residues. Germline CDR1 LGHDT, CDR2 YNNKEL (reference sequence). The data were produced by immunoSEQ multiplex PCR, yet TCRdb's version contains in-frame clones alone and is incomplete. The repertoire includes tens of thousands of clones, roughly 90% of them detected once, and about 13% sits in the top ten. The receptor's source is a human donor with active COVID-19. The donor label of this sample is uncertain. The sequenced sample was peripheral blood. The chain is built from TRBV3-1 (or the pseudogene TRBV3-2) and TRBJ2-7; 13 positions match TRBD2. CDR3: CASSPYRLAGGQNEQYF. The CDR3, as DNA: TGTGCCAGCAGCCCATACCGACTAGCGGGGGGTCAGAACGAGCAGTACTTC.